This T cell receptor beta chain was obtained from a study of blood T cell repertoires in COVID-19 (dated by TCRdb to 2019 to 2021). Notes on the research overall: Samples from collaborators originated in the United States, Italy and Spain and spanned both the acute and convalescent phases of COVID-19. Sample metadata almost always included a de-identified subject ID, COVID-19 status, age in years and sex. The samples were drawn from two sources: the first 160 participants of the ongoing ImmuneRACE study, and fewer than 1,500 subjects contributed by 6 global collaborators. Deeply sampled blood TCRbeta repertoires from subjects exposed to, actively infected with, or recovered from COVID-19 were included in the dataset. The prospective study material was composed of cDNA or gDNA derived from T cells, B-cell-depleted T cells, or PBMCs. Where available, HLA class I and class II types were taken from metadata supplied by the sample provider and were not determined by assay-based typing. The repertoires were made available in a free public database intended to serve as a resource for research on the immune response to SARS-CoV-2.

V and J are truncated by 5 bases and 0 bases respectively, leaving an intervening sequence of 15 bases. Taken from the germline V gene, the CDR1 and CDR2 loops are SGHRS and YFSETQ. The CDR3 contains 15 residues, cysteine and phenylalanine counted. The kept DNA is CDR3 alone, 45 bases in frame from the first base. What the study reported, not specific to this receptor: Clinical and demographic metadata were provided uncurated, with the amount varying by source and participant.

The immunoSEQ Assay, a bias-controlled multiplex PCR, was used to amplify TCRbeta CDR3 regions from genomic DNA. Per the original workflow: The number of nucleated cells in each sample was estimated from the amplification of reference gene primers within the assay. To quantify the absolute abundance of each unique TCRbeta CDR3 rearrangement, sequence reads were collapsed and filtered. Productive Simpson clonality was computed per sample as the square root of Simpson's diversity index over productive rearrangements. In its TCRdb copy, this immuneACCESS table keeps in-frame sequences only and misses some clones. Where compared with another copy, unresolved V genes explain less than half of these, and the others have no known cause. V and J calls and clone size are given by that table; D and trimming were obtained from the DNA. The sample has 35,000 to 50,000 clones on record, almost 90% of them singletons. Approximately 2.9% of the sample belongs to the ten largest clones.

Regarding this clone: Its antigen remains unidentified. Base qualities are missing; no much larger clone stands one base away.

Each collaborating institution followed its own protocols to collect whole blood in K2EDTA tubes. Collaborator samples were shipped for TCRbeta analysis as frozen whole blood, isolated PBMCs, or DNA extracted from either sample type. The source is a man aged 50 to 60 with active COVID-19. This sequence uses TRBV5-1 and TRBJ2-7; TRBD2 is possibly the D segment (5 matching bases). The sample was peripheral blood. The nucleotide sequence reads TGCGCCAGCAGAATTGAGGCCCGGGGCTCCTACGAGCAGTACTTC. Its coded protein is CASRIEARGSYEQYF.